This entry is about one T cell receptor beta chain. Reverse transcribing all isolated RNA meant expressed TCRB transcripts were sequenced. Clones were read by immunoSEQ multiplex PCR, and TCRdb kept only the in-frame ones, dropping some. Among about 360,000 clones, around 13% were seen once, and the ten largest hold about 0.017%. This entry is derived from a study of beta chain features in type 1 diabetes. This CDR3 comprises 13 residues. The germline V gene has CDR1 SGHNT and CDR2 YENEEA. V was pared by 0 bases and J by 5 bases, with 7 bases between. The genes are TRBV11-3 and TRBJ1-1; D is uncertain. The clonotype comes from a man younger than 30 in good health. Sequenced material: naive CD4+ T cells from blood. CDR3 sequence reads: CASSLERNTEAFF. The CDR3 region has the DNA TGTGCCAGCAGCTTAGAGAGAAATACTGAAGCTTTCTTT.